The 10 T cell receptor beta chains below come from one sample, sequenced in a study of cytomegalovirus exposure and HLA in healthy donors. The PCR made use of 60 Vbeta and 13 Jbeta primers. Method: immunoSEQ multiplex PCR; TCRdb's copy keeps in-frame clones and lacks some. The top ten hold around 1.6% of the sample, which has about 200,000 clones, around four fifths seen once. Sequenced: PBMCs. The receptors originated from a man aged 40-49 years in good health and CMV-seropositive.

The chain employs TRBV5-8 and TRBJ2-7, with D possibly matching TRBD1 (6 bases). Germline V lookup: CDR1 SGHTS, CDR2 YDEGEE. The CDR3 has 14 residues. Trimming took off 1 base at V and 5 bases at J, with 13 bases between the two ends. CDR3 DNA: TGTGCCAGCAGCTTGAGTCACAGGGCCAACGAGCAGTACTTC. This encodes CASSLSHRANEQYF.

This clone was counted between two and nine times. The chain is built from TRBV28 and TRBJ2-1; 9 bases are shared with TRBD2. V lost 5 bases and J lost 1; bases outside the gene matches: 6. The CDR3 consists of 16 residues. Germline lookup yields CDR1 MDHEN and CDR2 SYDVKM. The CDR3 coding sequence is TGTGCCAGCAGTCGCCATGCGGGAGGGTCCTACAATGAGCAGTTCTTC. Translation: CASSRHAGGSYNEQFF.

V and J are TRBV28 and TRBJ2-1, with 9 bases lining up with TRBD2. CDR3 length: 15 amino acids. Germline loops: CDR1 MDHEN, CDR2 SYDVKM. V lost 6 bases, J lost 0 bases, and 3 bases stayed unmatched. For the CDR3, the DNA is TGTGCCAGCAGAGTACTAGCGGGCTCCTACAATGAGCAGTTCTTC. Its translation is CASRVLAGSYNEQFF.

This clone has just a few counts. V and J are TRBV15 and TRBJ2-1, with no clear D. This CDR3 spans 16 amino acids. Trimming stripped 0 bases from V and 0 bases from J, with 9 bases between. CDR1 and CDR2 (germline): LNHNV, YYDKDF (reference sequence). The CDR3: CATSRDGGSSYNEQFF. The CDR3 bases are TGTGCCACCAGCAGAGATGGCGGTAGCTCCTACAATGAGCAGTTCTTC.

The chain links TRBV18 to TRBJ2-3; TRBD1 matches 7 bases. V dropped 0 bases and J dropped 9; count of bases not matched to a gene: 0. Per germline, CDR1 KGHSH and CDR2 LQKENI. CDR3 length: 12 residues. The CDR3 sequence: CASSPPGQTQYF. The CDR3 DNA is TGTGCCAGCTCACCACCGGGACAGACGCAGTATTTT.

The rearrangement uses TRBV19 and TRBJ1-2; 7 bases match TRBD1. The CDR3 has 15 residues. Germline V CDR1 and CDR2: LNHDA, SQIVND (reference sequence). The V and J ends lost 6 bases and 6 bases, in that order; junction bases with no gene match: 13. DNA for the CDR3: TGTGCCAGTAGAGGGGGCGCTTTCGGCCTGGATGGCTACACCTTC. Its translation is CASRGGAFGLDGYTF.

This clone occurred a few times. This sequence joins TRBV2 and TRBJ1-2; 7 bases map to TRBD1. The CDR3 extends over 13 amino acids. The V and J ends lost 6 bases and 4 bases, in that order; junction bases with no gene match: 5. In germline, CDR1 is SNHLY, CDR2 FYNNEI. The DNA for the CDR3 is TGTGCCAGCAGGATTGGGACAGCCTATGGCTACACCTTC. This gives the protein CASRIGTAYGYTF.

V gene TRBV29-1 combines with J gene TRBJ2-2, with TRBD1 as a possible D gene (6 bases). V was pared by 4 bases and J by 0 bases, with 12 bases between. Germline V gene lookup returns CDR1 SQVTM and CDR2 ANQGSEA. The CDR3 extends over 15 amino acids. The CDR3 DNA is TGCAGCGTTGCGGGACACCCCGCGAACACCGGGGAGCTGTTTTTT. Residues: CSVAGHPANTGELFF.

The rearrangement uses TRBV20-1 and TRBJ1-2, with unresolved D. The CDR3 runs to 10 residues. Germline V lookup: CDR1 DFQATT, CDR2 SNEGSKA (reference sequence). Trimming pared 0 bases from V and 6 bases from J, leaving 2 bases between. The CDR3 region is CSARDNGYTF. In DNA form, the CDR3 reads TGCAGTGCTAGAGATAATGGCTACACCTTC.

This clone was detected only a few times. J is TRBJ1-3 and V is TRBV6-5; TRBD1 matches at 7 bases. This CDR3 is built from 15 residues. Germline V gene sequence: CDR1 MNHEY, CDR2 SVGAGI. Losses at the gene ends were 6 bases for V and 0 bases for J; bases not matched to a gene: 5. CDR3 protein: CASRGQSYSGNTIYF. The CDR3 bases are TGTGCCAGCAGGGGACAGTCTTACTCTGGAAACACCATATATTTT.